Following are 21 T cell receptor beta chains from one sample sequenced in a study of patients and donors after allogeneic stem cell transplantation. Using its own MiXCR run on the RT-PCR reads, TCRdb lists one record per CDR3 protein. The sample contains 920,000 or so distinct CDR3 sequences, around 17% of which appear only once. Sequenced material: blood, either unsorted or a sorted T cell fraction (not recorded which). The origin of the receptors is a human donor who was either an allogeneic HSCT recipient or a stem cell or donor lymphocyte infusion donor (not recorded which). It is not recorded whose cells these are; they may come from a transplant donor.

The V call is TRBV11-3, the J call TRBJ2-1; TRBD2 is a possible D gene (5 bases). CDR1 and CDR2 from the germline V gene are SGHNT and YENEEA. The CDR3 runs 16 residues. V was trimmed by 0 bases and J by 8 bases, leaving 17 bases between them. The CDR3 protein is CASSLDGATTLHEQFF. The CDR3 DNA is TGTGCCAGCAGCTTAGATGGCGCGACTACCTTGCATGAGCAGTTCTTC.

Only a few counts were recorded for this clonotype. This rearrangement joins TRBV27 to TRBJ2-3; a weak D match, TRBD2 (6 bases). Germline lookup yields CDR1 MNHEY and CDR2 SMNVEV (reference sequence). This CDR3 has 16 amino acids. V was clipped by 4 bases and J by 2 bases, with 16 bases between them. The CDR3 DNA follows: TGTGCCAGCAGTTCGGGTAGCGGTCCTTACACAGATACGCAGTATTTT. As protein: CASSSGSGPYTDTQYF.

This clonotype has only a few counts. The chain uses TRBV6-6 and TRBJ1-1, with a weak D call TRBD1 (5 bases). This CDR3 has 13 residues. Germline CDR1 MNHNY, CDR2 SVGAGI (reference sequence). The V gene lost 0 bases and the J gene lost 5 bases, with 7 bases spanning the gap. The CDR3 nucleotides read TGTGCCAGCAGTTACTCGGGGGAAACTGAAGCTTTCTTT. Protein sequence: CASSYSGETEAFF.

The sample holds a few counts of this clonotype. The chain carries TRBV12-3 or TRBV12-4 and TRBJ2-7, with 9 bases fitting TRBD1. With 6 bases clipped from V and 2 bases from J, the junction kept 8 bases outside the gene matches. This CDR3 is built from 15 residues. The CDR3 is CASRPSGTGPYEQYF. CDR3 bases: TGTGCCAGCAGGCCGTCGGGGACAGGGCCCTACGAGCAGTACTTC.

A few counts support this clonotype. The V and J genes are TRBV4-1 and TRBJ1-4, with D maybe TRBD1 (6 bases). The CDR3 contains 17 residues. Trimming removed 0 bases at V and 6 bases at J, with 17 bases between. Germline V CDR1 and CDR2: MGHRA, YSYEKL. The CDR3 coding sequence is TGCGCCAGCAGCCAAGATAAGCAGCTGGGACAAGATGAAAAACTGTTTTTT. Amino acids: CASSQDKQLGQDEKLFF.

V is TRBV5-5 and J is TRBJ1-5; tentative D call: TRBD1 (5 bases). Trimming left V 0 bases short and J 5 bases short, with 15 bases between. Germline assignment: CDR1 SGHKS and CDR2 YYEKEE (reference sequence). The CDR3 runs to 16 residues. The CDR3 here is CASSLAEPGGYQPQHF. CDR3 DNA sequence: TGTGCCAGCAGCTTGGCGGAACCTGGGGGATATCAGCCCCAGCATTTT. Looking up the rest from reference TRBV5-5 and TRBJ1-5 gives the full variable domain: DAGVTQSPTHLIKTRGQQVTLRCSPISGHKSVSWYQQVLGQGPQFIFQYYEKEERGRGNFPDRFSARQFPNYSSELNVNALLLGDSALYLCASSLAEPGGYQPQHFGDGTRLSIL.

This clonotype has just a few counts. This rearrangement joins TRBV20-1 to TRBJ2-5, with D perhaps TRBD2 (5 bases). The V end was cut by 3 bases, the J end by 4 bases, with 15 bases between. Per the germline V gene, CDR1 is DFQATT and CDR2 is SNEGSKA (reference sequence). The CDR3 length is 14 residues. The CDR3 loop is CSASRQSRGETQYF. The CDR3 DNA reads TGCAGTGCTAGTAGGCAGTCCCGGGGAGAGACCCAGTACTTC.

This clonotype was counted a few times. V and J are TRBV7-3 and TRBJ1-3, with D unresolved. The V end lost 5 bases, the J end lost 2 bases, and 16 bases lay between the germline ends. CDR1 is SGHTA, CDR2 FQGTGA, per germline. The CDR3 runs 16 residues. Here the CDR3 DNA reads TGTGCCAGCAGCCCGAACATATATAACACTGGAAACACCATATATTTT. Its protein is CASSPNIYNTGNTIYF.

The rearrangement joins TRBV30 to TRBJ1-1; D remains ambiguous. The CDR3 length is 12 residues. The V end lost 0 bases, the J end lost 8 bases, and 10 bases lay between the germline ends. Germline V gene data show CDR1 as GTSNPN and CDR2 as SVGIG (reference sequence). DNA for the CDR3: TGTGCCTGGAGTGTACTAGGATCAGAAGCTTTCTTT. Its protein is CAWSVLGSEAFF.

The J gene is TRBJ2-1, the V gene TRBV5-1; D may be TRBD1 or TRBD2 (6 bases each). The CDR3 is 15 amino acids. Germline loops: CDR1 SGHRS, CDR2 YFSETQ. V was pared by 6 bases and J by 4 bases, with 17 bases between. This chain's CDR3 is CASKGDSREYNEQFF. Here the CDR3 DNA reads TGCGCCAGCAAGGGGGACTCCAGGGAATACAATGAGCAGTTCTTC.

The rearrangement links TRBV3-1 to TRBJ1-1; D not certain. Trimming cost V 2 bases and J 0 bases, with 7 bases left between them. The CDR3 is 14 residues long. Germline CDR1 LGHDT, CDR2 YNNKEL (reference sequence). As DNA, the CDR3 is TGTGCCAGCAGCCAACGAGGGATGAACACTGAAGCTTTCTTT. It is translated as CASSQRGMNTEAFF.

Only one count was recorded for this clonotype. Written as DNA, the CDR3 is TGCAGTGCTAGAGATGAAGGGGCCCCGGGTGGAGCTTTCTTT. Translating it yields CSARDEGAPGGAFF. The gene calls are TRBV20-1 and TRBJ1-1; D possibly corresponds to TRBD1 (5 bases). Trimming pared 0 bases from V and 10 bases from J, leaving 18 bases between. The CDR3 runs 14 residues. Germline lookup yields CDR1 DFQATT and CDR2 SNEGSKA (reference sequence).

This clonotype was counted ten times or more. The gene calls are TRBV9 and TRBJ1-2; D gene ambiguous. This CDR3 region has 13 residues. Trimming cost V 0 bases and J 3 bases, with 6 bases left between them. CDR1 and CDR2 (germline): SGDLS, YYNGEE. The CDR3, as DNA: TGTGCCAGCAGCGTAGGATCTGACTATGGCTACACCTTC. It is translated as CASSVGSDYGYTF.

This clonotype appeared a few times. The chain links TRBV6-5 to TRBJ1-1; no clear D. In germline, CDR1 is MNHEY, CDR2 SVGAGI. The CDR3 has 14 amino acids. V was pared by 2 bases and J by 4 bases, with 11 bases between. The CDR3 protein is CASSYLVEFTEAFF. The CDR3 bases are TGTGCCAGCAGTTACCTCGTTGAGTTCACTGAAGCTTTCTTT.

This sequence joins TRBV19 and TRBJ1-5, with TRBD1 identical over 7 bases. CDR3 length: 16 residues. Germline trimming cut 4 bases from V and 1 base from J; bases unmatched to any gene: 7. CDR1 and CDR2 (germline): LNHDA, SQIVND (reference sequence). The CDR3 loop reads CASSRGLTGSNQPQHF. CDR3 DNA sequence: TGTGCCAGTAGTAGGGGCTTGACAGGGAGCAATCAGCCCCAGCATTTT.

The chain couples TRBV4-2 to TRBJ2-4; D remains ambiguous. V was pared by 0 bases and J by 0 bases, with 18 bases between. Germline V CDR1 and CDR2: LGHNA, YNFKEQ. The CDR3 spans 19 residues. CDR3 coding DNA: TGTGCCAGCAGCCAAGAATGGGTAGGATCGTTGTTAGCCAAAAACATTCAGTACTTC. Its translation is CASSQEWVGSLLAKNIQYF.

This clonotype was detected a few times. The rearrangement uses TRBV27 and TRBJ2-7, with a weak D call TRBD2 (6 bases). The germline V gene encodes CDR1 MNHEY and CDR2 SMNVEV (reference sequence). The CDR3 totals 14 residues. The V and J ends lost 6 bases and 6 bases respectively, with 18 bases between them. The CDR3: CASRRGGNLREQYF. The CDR3 bases are TGTGCCAGCAGGCGGGGAGGTAACCTCCGCGAGCAGTACTTC.

This clonotype was counted only a few times. This chain links TRBV20-1 with TRBJ1-1; D unresolved. Germline-derived CDR1 and CDR2 are DFQATT and SNEGSKA (reference sequence). The CDR3 has 15 amino acids. V lost 3 bases and J 3 bases, leaving 17 bases between the germline ends. The CDR3 bases are TGCAGTGCTAGGACCCCCCGCAGGCAGGACACTGAAGCTTTCTTT. Translating it yields CSARTPRRQDTEAFF.

There are a few counts of this clonotype. The rearrangement joins TRBV30 to TRBJ2-5; D gene ambiguous. Germline V gene data show CDR1 as GTSNPN and CDR2 as SVGIG (reference sequence). CDR3 length equals 14 residues. Between the trimmed V and J ends, which lost 4 bases and 5 bases, there was a span of 17 bases. CDR3: CAWTPVWAGETQYF. The CDR3 DNA sequence: TGTGCCTGGACCCCTGTTTGGGCTGGCGAGACCCAGTACTTC.

The rearrangement joins TRBV4-3 to TRBJ2-7, with no clear D. Deletions cut 0 bases from V and 3 bases from J, with 12 bases between. Germline V CDR1 and CDR2: LGHNA, YSLEER. This CDR3 has 15 residues. In DNA form, the CDR3 reads TGCGCCAGCAGCCAAGAGTGGCAAAACTACTACGAGCAGTACTTC. Translated, it gives CASSQEWQNYYEQYF.

In regard to this clonotype: At one end the junction does not follow the germline gene, possibly because of a read error. This rearrangement joins TRBV3-1 to TRBJ1-1; D remains ambiguous. Germline values: CDR1 LGHDT, CDR2 YNNKEL (reference sequence). This CDR3 contains 15 residues. Here the CDR3 DNA reads TGTGCCAGCAGCCAAGCCGGGAAACCGAACCCTGAAGCTTTCTTT. It specifies CASSQAGKPNPEAFF.